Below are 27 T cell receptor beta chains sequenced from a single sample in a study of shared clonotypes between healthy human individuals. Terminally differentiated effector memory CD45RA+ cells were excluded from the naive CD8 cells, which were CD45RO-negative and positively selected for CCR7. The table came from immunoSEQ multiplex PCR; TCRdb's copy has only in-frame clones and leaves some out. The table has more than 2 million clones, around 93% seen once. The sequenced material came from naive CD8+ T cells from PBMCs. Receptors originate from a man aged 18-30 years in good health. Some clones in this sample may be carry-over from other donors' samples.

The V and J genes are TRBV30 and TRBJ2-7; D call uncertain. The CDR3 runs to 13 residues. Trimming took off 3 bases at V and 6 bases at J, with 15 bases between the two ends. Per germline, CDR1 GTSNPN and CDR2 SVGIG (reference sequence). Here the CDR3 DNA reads TGTGCCTGGAGCCTTTTGGATTCGGGCGAGCAGTACTTC. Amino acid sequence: CAWSLLDSGEQYF.

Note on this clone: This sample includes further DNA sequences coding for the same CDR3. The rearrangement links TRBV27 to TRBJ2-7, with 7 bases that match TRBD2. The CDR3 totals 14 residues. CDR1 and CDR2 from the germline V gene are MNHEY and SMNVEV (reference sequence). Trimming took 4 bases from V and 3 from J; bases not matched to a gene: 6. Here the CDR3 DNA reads TGTGCCAGCAGTTCCAGACTAGCTGGCTACGAGCAGTACTTC. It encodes CASSSRLAGYEQYF.

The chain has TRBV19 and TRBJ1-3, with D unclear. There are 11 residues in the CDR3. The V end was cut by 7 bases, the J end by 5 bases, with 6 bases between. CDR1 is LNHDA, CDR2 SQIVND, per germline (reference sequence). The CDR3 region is CASISRNTIYF. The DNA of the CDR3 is TGTGCCAGTATTTCCAGAAACACCATATATTTT.

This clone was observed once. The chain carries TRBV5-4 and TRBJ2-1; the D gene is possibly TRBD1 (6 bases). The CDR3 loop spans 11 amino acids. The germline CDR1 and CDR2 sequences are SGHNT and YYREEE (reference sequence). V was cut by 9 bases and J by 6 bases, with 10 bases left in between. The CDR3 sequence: CATRGGNEQFF. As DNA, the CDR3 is TGTGCCACCCGAGGGGGCAATGAGCAGTTCTTC.

CDR3 protein: CASSLSGGAHTEAFF. In DNA form, the CDR3 reads TGTGCCAGCAGTTTATCGGGGGGGGCCCACACTGAAGCTTTCTTT. The chain is built from TRBV27 and TRBJ1-1; D is possibly TRBD1 (6 bases). The CDR3 runs to 15 residues. The germline V gene has CDR1 MNHEY and CDR2 SMNVEV (reference sequence). Trimming pared 0 bases from V and 3 bases from J, leaving 11 bases between.

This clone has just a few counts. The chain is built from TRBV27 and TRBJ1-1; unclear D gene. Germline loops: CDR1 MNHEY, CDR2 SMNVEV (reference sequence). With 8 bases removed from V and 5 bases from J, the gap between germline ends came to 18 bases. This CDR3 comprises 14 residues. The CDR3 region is CASGLPGARTEAFF. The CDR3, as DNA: TGTGCCAGCGGCCTCCCCGGAGCGAGGACTGAAGCTTTCTTT.

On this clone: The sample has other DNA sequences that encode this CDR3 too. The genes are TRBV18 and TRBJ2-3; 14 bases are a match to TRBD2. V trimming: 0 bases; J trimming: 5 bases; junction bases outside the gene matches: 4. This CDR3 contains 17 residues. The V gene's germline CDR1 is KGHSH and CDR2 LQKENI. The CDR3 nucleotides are TGTGCCAGCTCACCACCGGGACTAGCGGGAGTATTAGATACGCAGTATTTT. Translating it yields CASSPPGLAGVLDTQYF.

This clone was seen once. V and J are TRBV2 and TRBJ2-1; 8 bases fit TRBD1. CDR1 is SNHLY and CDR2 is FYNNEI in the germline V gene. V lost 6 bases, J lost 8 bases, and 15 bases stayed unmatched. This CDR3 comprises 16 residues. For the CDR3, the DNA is TGTGCCAGCAGCCCAGGACAGGGTTTTATATACGATGAGCAGTTCTTC. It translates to CASSPGQGFIYDEQFF.

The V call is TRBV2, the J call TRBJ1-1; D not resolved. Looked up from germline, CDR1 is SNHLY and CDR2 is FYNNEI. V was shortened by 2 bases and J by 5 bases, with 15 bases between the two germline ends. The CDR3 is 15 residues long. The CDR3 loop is CASSESVGAGTEAFF. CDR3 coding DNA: TGTGCCAGCAGTGAAAGCGTGGGCGCGGGGACTGAAGCTTTCTTT.

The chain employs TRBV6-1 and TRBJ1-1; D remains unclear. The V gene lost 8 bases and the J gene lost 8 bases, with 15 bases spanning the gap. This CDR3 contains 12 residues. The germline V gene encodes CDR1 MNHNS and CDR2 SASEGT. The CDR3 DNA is TGTGCCAGCGGCTACCGGGTCTTGGAAGCTTTCTTT. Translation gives CASGYRVLEAFF.

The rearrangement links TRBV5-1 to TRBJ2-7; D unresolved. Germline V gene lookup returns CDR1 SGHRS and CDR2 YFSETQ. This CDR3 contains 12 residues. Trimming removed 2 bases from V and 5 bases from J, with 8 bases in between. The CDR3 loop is CASSLRPHEQYF. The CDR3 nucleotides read TGCGCCAGCAGCTTAAGGCCCCACGAGCAGTACTTC.

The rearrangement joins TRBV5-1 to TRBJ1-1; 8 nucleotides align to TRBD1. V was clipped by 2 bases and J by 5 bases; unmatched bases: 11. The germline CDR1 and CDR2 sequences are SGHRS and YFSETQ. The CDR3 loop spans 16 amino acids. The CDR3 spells CASSFEDRVVVTEAFF. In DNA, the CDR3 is TGCGCCAGCAGCTTTGAGGACAGGGTAGTGGTTACTGAAGCTTTCTTT.

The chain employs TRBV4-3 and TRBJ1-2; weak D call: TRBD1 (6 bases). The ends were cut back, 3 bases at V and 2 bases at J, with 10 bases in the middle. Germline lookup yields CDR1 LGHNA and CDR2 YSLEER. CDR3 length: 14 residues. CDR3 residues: CASSHETGNYGYTF. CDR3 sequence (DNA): TGCGCCAGCAGCCATGAGACAGGCAACTATGGCTACACCTTC.

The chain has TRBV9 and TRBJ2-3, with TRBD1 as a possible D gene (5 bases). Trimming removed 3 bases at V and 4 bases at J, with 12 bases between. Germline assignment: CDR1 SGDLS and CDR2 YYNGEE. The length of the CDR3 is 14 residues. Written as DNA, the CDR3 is TGTGCCAGCAGCGATGAGACAGAGGCAGATACGCAGTATTTT. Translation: CASSDETEADTQYF.

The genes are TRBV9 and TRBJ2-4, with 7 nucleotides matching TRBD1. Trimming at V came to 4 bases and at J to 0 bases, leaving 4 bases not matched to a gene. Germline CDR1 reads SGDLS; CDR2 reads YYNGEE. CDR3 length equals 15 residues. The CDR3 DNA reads TGTGCCAGCAGCCCTCGGACAGGAGCCAAAAACATTCAGTACTTC. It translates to CASSPRTGAKNIQYF.

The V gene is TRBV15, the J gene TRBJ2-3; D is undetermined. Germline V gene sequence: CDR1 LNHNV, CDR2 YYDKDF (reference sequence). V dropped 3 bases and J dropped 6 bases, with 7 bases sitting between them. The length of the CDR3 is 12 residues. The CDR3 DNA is TGTGCCACCAGCAGCCCACGGGATACGCAGTATTTT. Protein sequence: CATSSPRDTQYF.

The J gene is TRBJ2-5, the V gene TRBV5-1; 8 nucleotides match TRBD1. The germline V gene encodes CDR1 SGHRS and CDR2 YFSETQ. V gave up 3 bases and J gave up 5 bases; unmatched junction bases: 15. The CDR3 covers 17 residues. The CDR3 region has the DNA TGCGCCAGCAGCTGGCCACCTGGCAGGGGGCAGGAGGAGACCCAGTACTTC. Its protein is CASSWPPGRGQEETQYF. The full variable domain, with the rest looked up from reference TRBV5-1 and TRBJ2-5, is KAGVTQTPRYLIKTRGQQVTLSCSPISGHRSVSWYQQTPGQGLQFLFEYFSETQRNKGNFPGRFSGRQFSNSRSEMNVSTLELGDSALYLCASSWPPGRGQEETQYFGPGTRLLVL.

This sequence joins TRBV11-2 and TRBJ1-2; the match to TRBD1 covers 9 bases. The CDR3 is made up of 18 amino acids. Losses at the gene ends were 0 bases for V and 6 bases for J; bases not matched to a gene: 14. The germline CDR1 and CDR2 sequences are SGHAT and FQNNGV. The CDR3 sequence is CASSLEADRGWSGHGYTF. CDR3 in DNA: TGTGCCAGCAGCTTAGAGGCGGACAGGGGCTGGTCGGGGCATGGCTACACCTTC. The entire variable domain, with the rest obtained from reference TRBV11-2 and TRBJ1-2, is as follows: EAGVAQSPRYKIIEKRQSVAFWCNPISGHATLYWYQQILGQGPKLLIQFQNNGVVDDSQLPKDRFSAERLKGVDSTLKIQPAKLEDSAVYLCASSLEADRGWSGHGYTFGSGTRLTVV.

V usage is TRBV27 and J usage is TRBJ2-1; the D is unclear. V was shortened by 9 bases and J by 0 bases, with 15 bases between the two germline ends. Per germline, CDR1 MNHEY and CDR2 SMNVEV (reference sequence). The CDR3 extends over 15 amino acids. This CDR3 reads CASSPWVGSYNEQFF. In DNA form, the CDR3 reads TGTGCCAGTAGCCCCTGGGTGGGCTCCTACAATGAGCAGTTCTTC.

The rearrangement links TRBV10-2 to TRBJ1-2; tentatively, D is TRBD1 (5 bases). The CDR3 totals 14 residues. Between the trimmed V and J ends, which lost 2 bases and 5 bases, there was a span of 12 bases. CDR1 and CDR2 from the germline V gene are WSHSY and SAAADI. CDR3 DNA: TGCGCCAGCAGTGAGAGGGGACTTCGGTATGGCTACACCTTC. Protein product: CASSERGLRYGYTF.

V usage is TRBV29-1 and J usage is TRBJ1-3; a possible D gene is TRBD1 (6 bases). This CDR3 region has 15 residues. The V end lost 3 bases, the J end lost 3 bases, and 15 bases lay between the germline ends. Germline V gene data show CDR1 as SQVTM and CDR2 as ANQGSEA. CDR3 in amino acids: CSVEETQGFGNTIYF. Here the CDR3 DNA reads TGCAGCGTTGAGGAGACACAGGGTTTTGGAAACACCATATATTTT.

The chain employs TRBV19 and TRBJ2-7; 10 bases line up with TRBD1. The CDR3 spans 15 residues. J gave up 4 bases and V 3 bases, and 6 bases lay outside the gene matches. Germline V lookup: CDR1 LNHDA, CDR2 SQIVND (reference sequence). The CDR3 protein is CASSIRQGAGYEQYF. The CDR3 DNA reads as TGTGCCAGTAGTATTAGACAGGGGGCTGGGTACGAGCAGTACTTC.

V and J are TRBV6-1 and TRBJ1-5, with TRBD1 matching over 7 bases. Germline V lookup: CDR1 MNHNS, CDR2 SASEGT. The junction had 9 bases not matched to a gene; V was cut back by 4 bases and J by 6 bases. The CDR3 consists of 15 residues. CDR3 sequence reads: CASSGFPGGAQPQHF. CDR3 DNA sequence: TGTGCCAGCAGTGGGTTTCCAGGGGGGGCTCAGCCCCAGCATTTT.

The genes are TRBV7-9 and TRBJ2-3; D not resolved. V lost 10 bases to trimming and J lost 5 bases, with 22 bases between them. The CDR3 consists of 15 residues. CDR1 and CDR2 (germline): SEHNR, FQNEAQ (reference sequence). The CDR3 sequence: CAIPIPGLSLDTQYF. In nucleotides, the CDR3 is TGTGCCATCCCGATCCCGGGCCTATCTTTAGATACGCAGTATTTT.

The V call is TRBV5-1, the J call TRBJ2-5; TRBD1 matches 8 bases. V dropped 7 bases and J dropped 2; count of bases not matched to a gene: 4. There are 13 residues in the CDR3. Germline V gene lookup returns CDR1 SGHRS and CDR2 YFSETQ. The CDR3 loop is CASQGARQETQYF. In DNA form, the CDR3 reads TGCGCCAGCCAGGGGGCCCGGCAAGAGACCCAGTACTTC.

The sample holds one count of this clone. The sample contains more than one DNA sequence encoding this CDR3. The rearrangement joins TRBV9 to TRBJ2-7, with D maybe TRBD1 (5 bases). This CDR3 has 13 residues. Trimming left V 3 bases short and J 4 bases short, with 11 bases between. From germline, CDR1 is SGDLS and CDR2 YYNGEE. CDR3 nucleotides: TGTGCCAGCAGCGCCACCCAGGGTTACGAGCAGTACTTC. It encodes CASSATQGYEQYF.

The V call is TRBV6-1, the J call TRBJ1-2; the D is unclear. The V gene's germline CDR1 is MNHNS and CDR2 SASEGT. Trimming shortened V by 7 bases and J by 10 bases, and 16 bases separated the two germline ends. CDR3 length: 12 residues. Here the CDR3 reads CASTSRREDYTF. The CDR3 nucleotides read TGTGCCAGCACCTCTCGGCGTGAGGACTACACCTTC.